The 22 T cell receptor beta chains below all came from one sample that was sequenced in a study of cytomegalovirus exposure and HLA in healthy donors. PCR used 60 Vbeta primers and 13 Jbeta primers. Profiling relied on immunoSEQ multiplex PCR, and the TCRdb table lists in-frame clones only, not all of them. The data hold about 140,000 clones, with around 9.7% observed a single time. The sequencing input was PBMCs. Receptors originate from a man in his fifties or sixties in good health and CMV-seronegative.

The chain recombines TRBV2 with TRBJ2-3, with 9 bases aligning to TRBD2. Germline V CDR1 and CDR2: SNHLY, FYNNEI. The CDR3 contains 14 residues. V lost 6 bases to trimming and J lost 5 bases; unmatched junction nucleotides: 6. The CDR3 reads CASSLAGYRDTQYF. DNA for the CDR3: TGTGCCAGCAGCCTAGCGGGGTATAGAGATACGCAGTATTTT.

The chain employs TRBV4-1 and TRBJ1-1; D unresolved. This CDR3 is built from 14 residues. The V gene's germline CDR1 is MGHRA and CDR2 YSYEKL. V lost 2 bases and J lost 1, with 8 bases in between. CDR3 amino acids: CASSQLLQNTEAFF. CDR3 in DNA: TGCGCCAGCAGCCAATTGTTACAGAACACTGAAGCTTTCTTT.

The V and J genes are TRBV29-1 and TRBJ2-1; 8 bases align to TRBD1. Trimming at V came to 6 bases and at J to 6 bases, leaving 16 bases not matched to a gene. Germline V gives CDR1 SQVTM, CDR2 ANQGSEA. This CDR3 region has 16 residues. In DNA, the CDR3 is TGCAGCGTCGACCAGGGCGGACAGGGTTACGGCAATGAGCAGTTCTTC. Its protein is CSVDQGGQGYGNEQFF.

The chain combines TRBV7-9 with TRBJ2-3; TRBD1 matches at 7 bases. The CDR3 runs 16 residues. V lost 5 bases to trimming and J lost 0 bases; unmatched junction nucleotides: 8. Germline CDR1 and CDR2: SEHNR and FQNEAQ (reference sequence). CDR3 protein: CASSHGQDWSTDTQYF. The CDR3, as DNA: TGTGCCAGCAGCCACGGACAGGACTGGAGCACAGATACGCAGTATTTT.

This clone has only a few counts. The chain combines TRBV7-2 with TRBJ2-7, with D possibly TRBD2 on 5 matching bases. Germline V lookup: CDR1 SGHTA, CDR2 FQGNSA. V lost 2 bases, J lost 5 bases, and 7 bases lay in between. The CDR3 sequence is 12 residues long. CDR3 sequence (DNA): TGTGCCAGCAGCTTATTCGGGGACGAGCAGTACTTC. Its protein is CASSLFGDEQYF.

The chain joins TRBV7-2 to TRBJ2-5; D unresolved. Germline lookup yields CDR1 SGHTA and CDR2 FQGNSA. The V end was cut by 1 base, the J end by 0 bases, with 9 bases between. The CDR3 length is 15 residues. In DNA form, the CDR3 reads TGTGCCAGCAGCTTAGGTAGTACCCACCAAGAGACCCAGTACTTC. Translation gives CASSLGSTHQETQYF.

V is TRBV9 and J is TRBJ1-4; TRBD1 is a possible D gene (6 bases). Trimming removed 4 bases at V and 4 bases at J, with 14 bases between. The CDR3 contains 15 residues. Germline loops: CDR1 SGDLS, CDR2 YYNGEE. The DNA for the CDR3 is TGTGCCAGCAGCTCCGGACAGATTGTTAATGAAAAACTGTTTTTT. Translation: CASSSGQIVNEKLFF.

V usage is TRBV6-5 and J usage is TRBJ2-5; weak D call: TRBD2 (5 bases). Germline V gene lookup returns CDR1 MNHEY and CDR2 SVGAGI. This CDR3 spans 13 amino acids. The V end lost 4 bases, the J end lost 4 bases, and 10 bases lay between the germline ends. The CDR3 DNA follows: TGTGCCAGCAGTTTCCGAGGGTCAGAGACCCAGTACTTC. Translation: CASSFRGSETQYF.

This sequence joins TRBV2 and TRBJ2-1; no clear D gene. Trimming took off 3 bases at V and 4 bases at J, with 10 bases between the two ends. Germline CDR1 and CDR2: SNHLY and FYNNEI. The CDR3 extends over 14 amino acids. The CDR3 nucleotides are TGTGCCAGCAGTGAGCAGGCAGAGTACAATGAGCAGTTCTTC. This translates into CASSEQAEYNEQFF.

This clone turned up a few times. The chain combines TRBV6-5 with TRBJ2-7; D possibly corresponds to TRBD2 (5 bases). The CDR3 has 14 residues. The V gene lost 7 bases and the J gene lost 3 bases, with 16 bases spanning the gap. Per germline, CDR1 MNHEY and CDR2 SVGAGI. The CDR3 bases are TGTGCCAGCACCGAATACTTAGAGGGCTACGAGCAGTACTTC. Amino acids: CASTEYLEGYEQYF.

This chain joins TRBV7-3 and TRBJ2-1; 11 bases are a match to TRBD2. This CDR3 region has 19 residues. Trimming removed 5 bases from V and 4 bases from J; junction bases left unmatched: 16. Germline V gives CDR1 SGHTA, CDR2 FQGTGA. CDR3 nucleotides: TGTGCCAGCAGCCCAAACCCCCCCTCTACTAGCGGGAGTTACAATGAGCAGTTCTTC. Amino acid sequence: CASSPNPPSTSGSYNEQFF.

The chain employs TRBV6-6 and TRBJ1-1; 7 bases are shared with TRBD1. Germline V gene lookup returns CDR1 MNHNY and CDR2 SVGAGI (reference sequence). This CDR3 has 15 residues. V shed 0 bases and J 1 base; nucleotides not matched to a gene: 2. Here the CDR3 DNA reads TGTGCCAGCAGTTACTCAACAGGGGCGAACACTGAAGCTTTCTTT. It encodes CASSYSTGANTEAFF.

This clone was seen a few times. CDR3: CASSGQGFGQPQHF. Here the CDR3 DNA reads TGTGCCAGCTCGGGACAGGGTTTTGGGCAGCCCCAGCATTTT. The rearrangement uses TRBV18 and TRBJ1-5; 9 nucleotides line up with TRBD1. The CDR3 runs 14 residues. V gave up 6 bases and J gave up 7 bases; unmatched junction bases: 7. Per the germline V gene, CDR1 is KGHSH and CDR2 is LQKENI.

This clone was seen a few times. The J gene is TRBJ1-3, the V gene TRBV18; TRBD1 might be the D (5 bases). Trimming took off 3 bases at V and 3 bases at J, with 18 bases between the two ends. Germline-derived CDR1 and CDR2 are KGHSH and LQKENI. This CDR3 region has 17 residues. This CDR3 reads CASSPLSEGASGNTIYF. The CDR3 DNA sequence: TGTGCCAGCTCACCCTTATCTGAAGGGGCGAGTGGAAACACCATATATTTT.

The chain carries TRBV9 and TRBJ1-4; 8 positions match TRBD1. There are 15 residues in the CDR3. The J segment lost 5 bases and the V segment lost 2 bases, leaving 5 bases of the junction unmatched. Germline assignment: CDR1 SGDLS and CDR2 YYNGEE. In DNA, the CDR3 is TGTGCCAGCAGCGTCGACAGGGGAGGGAATGAAAAACTGTTTTTT. Amino acid sequence: CASSVDRGGNEKLFF.

This clone was picked up a small number of times. The chain couples TRBV6-1 to TRBJ1-1, with TRBD1 identical over 7 bases. Germline CDR1 and CDR2: MNHNS and SASEGT. This CDR3 is built from 15 residues. J was trimmed by 5 bases and V by 0 bases; bases with no gene match: 6. The CDR3 DNA follows: TGTGCCAGCAGTGAAGCGGATCAGGGGGAGACTGAAGCTTTCTTT. It translates to CASSEADQGETEAFF.

The CDR3 bases are TGTGCCAGCAGCATCGGACAGGGCGATCAGTGGCCCCAGCATTTT. Translation gives CASSIGQGDQWPQHF. The J gene is TRBJ1-5, the V gene TRBV7-2; 8 bases are shared with TRBD1. This CDR3 is 15 amino acids long. J gave up 9 bases and V 5 bases, and 12 bases lay outside the gene matches. Per germline, CDR1 SGHTA and CDR2 FQGNSA.

This clone was counted a few times. CDR3 nucleotides: TGTGCCAGCAGCCGTTCCGGACTTGGTGAGACCCAGTACTTC. Protein product: CASSRSGLGETQYF. The rearrangement uses TRBV7-2 and TRBJ2-5; D is perhaps TRBD2 (5 bases). V was shortened by 5 bases and J by 5 bases, with 15 bases between the two germline ends. The CDR3 runs to 14 residues. Germline V CDR1 and CDR2: SGHTA, FQGNSA.

The J gene is TRBJ1-2, the V gene TRBV29-1, with D maybe TRBD1 (6 bases). The V gene lost 6 bases and the J gene lost 2 bases, with 16 bases spanning the gap. The germline V gene has CDR1 SQVTM and CDR2 ANQGSEA. This CDR3 region has 14 residues. The CDR3 DNA reads TGCAGCGTCGGATCCCGGGACAAGAACTATGGCTACACCTTC. Translation: CSVGSRDKNYGYTF.

This clone was counted between two and nine times. V is TRBV20-1 and J is TRBJ1-2; D not resolved. CDR1 DFQATT and CDR2 SNEGSKA come from the germline V gene (reference sequence). This CDR3 contains 11 residues. V was shortened by 6 bases and J by 7 bases, with 12 bases between the two germline ends. CDR3 loop: CSARLRGGYTF. The DNA for the CDR3 is TGCAGTGCGAGGCTGCGGGGTGGCTACACCTTC.

This clone was counted only a few times. The CDR3 nucleotides are TGTGCCAGCAGTCGACAGGCATACGAGCAGTACTTC. Protein: CASSRQAYEQYF. The chain links TRBV6-6 to TRBJ2-7; the D gene is possibly TRBD1 (6 bases). The CDR3 is made up of 12 amino acids. Per germline, CDR1 MNHNY and CDR2 SVGAGI (reference sequence). Trimming took off 5 bases at V and 4 bases at J, with 9 bases between the two ends.

The chain employs TRBV7-3 and TRBJ1-2, with 9 positions matching TRBD1. There are 13 residues in the CDR3. V was clipped by 2 bases and J by 6 bases; unmatched bases: 1. CDR1 and CDR2 (germline): SGHTA, FQGTGA. CDR3 protein: CASSLRDRDGYTF. As DNA, the CDR3 is TGTGCCAGCAGCTTACGGGACAGGGATGGCTACACCTTC.